The 11 T cell receptor beta chains listed next were all sequenced from one sample in a study of blood T cell repertoires in COVID-19. Profiling relied on immunoSEQ multiplex PCR, and the TCRdb table lists in-frame clones only, not all of them. This sample has approximately 130,000 clones; more than 70% occur once, and the top ten carry roughly 4.5%. The sample taken for sequencing was peripheral blood. The receptors derive from a human donor in a cohort sampled during active COVID-19.

V gene TRBV24-1 combines with J gene TRBJ1-2; D unresolved. Trimming removed 3 bases at V and 10 bases at J, with 11 bases between. The germline V gene has CDR1 KGHDR and CDR2 SFDVKD. The CDR3 is 12 amino acids. The CDR3 spells CATSDGPEDYTF. CDR3 sequence (DNA): TGTGCCACCAGTGATGGCCCAGAGGACTACACCTTC.

The chain recombines TRBV5-4 with TRBJ2-5, with a tentative D call TRBD2 (5 bases). Germline V gives CDR1 SGHNT, CDR2 YYREEE (reference sequence). Trimming pared 4 bases from V and 1 base from J, leaving 8 bases between. This CDR3 contains 13 residues. CDR3 protein: CASSRGPQETQYF. The CDR3 DNA reads as TGTGCCAGCAGCCGGGGTCCCCAAGAGACCCAGTACTTC.

The CDR3 DNA reads TGTGCCACCAGCAGGTCTATCCGTTCCTACGAGCAGTACTTC. It is translated as CATSRSIRSYEQYF. The rearrangement links TRBV15 to TRBJ2-7; D remains unclear. CDR3 length: 14 residues. Trimming took 3 bases from V and 1 from J, leaving 10 bases between them. Germline V CDR1 and CDR2: LNHNV, YYDKDF (reference sequence).

This chain links TRBV4-2 with TRBJ1-1; 7 nucleotides align to TRBD1. Losses at the gene ends were 2 bases for V and 4 bases for J; bases not matched to a gene: 7. Germline CDR1 LGHNA, CDR2 YNFKEQ. The length of the CDR3 is 15 residues. The CDR3 nucleotides are TGTGCCAGCAGCCAAACCTCGGACAGGTTCACTGAAGCTTTCTTT. Protein: CASSQTSDRFTEAFF.

This chain connects TRBV4-3 to TRBJ1-6; D is ambiguous. This CDR3 region has 16 residues. With 4 bases removed from V and 7 bases from J, the gap between germline ends came to 17 bases. Per the germline V gene, CDR1 is LGHNA and CDR2 is YSLEER. CDR3 residues: CASSLGAGSGNSPLHF. The CDR3 DNA reads as TGCGCCAGCAGCCTGGGAGCGGGGTCTGGGAATTCACCCCTCCACTTT.

This clone turned up a few times. The chain is built from TRBV5-4 and TRBJ2-1; 10 nucleotides agree with TRBD1. This CDR3 spans 16 amino acids. From germline, CDR1 is SGHNT and CDR2 YYREEE (reference sequence). V trimming: 3 bases; J trimming: 4 bases; junction bases outside the gene matches: 7. CDR3 DNA: TGTGCCAGCAGCTCGCCCGGACAGGGGGGGTACAATGAGCAGTTCTTC. Its protein is CASSSPGQGGYNEQFF.

The J gene is TRBJ2-2, the V gene TRBV6-2 or TRBV6-3, with 10 bases matching TRBD2. This CDR3 region has 18 residues. Trimming at V came to 2 bases and at J to 2 bases, leaving 8 bases not matched to a gene. Germline CDR1 reads MNHEY; CDR2 reads SVGEGT. This CDR3 reads CASSYGLAGALNTGELFF. As DNA, the CDR3 is TGTGCCAGCAGTTACGGCCTAGCGGGGGCCTTAAACACCGGGGAGCTGTTTTTT.

This clone has just a few counts. The gene calls are TRBV16 and TRBJ1-5, with 10 positions matching TRBD1. V was pared by 7 bases and J by 6 bases, with 6 bases of the junction left unmatched. Germline lookup yields CDR1 KGHSY and CDR2 FQNENV. The CDR3 contains 14 residues. The CDR3 DNA sequence: TGTGCCAGCACCGGGACAGGGGAGGGTCAGCCCCAGCATTTT. Translation: CASTGTGEGQPQHF.

V gene TRBV11-2 combines with J gene TRBJ1-1; D not resolved. This CDR3 spans 13 amino acids. Germline V gene sequence: CDR1 SGHAT, CDR2 FQNNGV. Trimming left V 2 bases short and J 3 bases short, with 7 bases between. The CDR3: CASSLRADTEAFF. In DNA form, the CDR3 reads TGTGCCAGCAGCTTAAGAGCCGACACTGAAGCTTTCTTT.

This clone was seen many times. This chain uses TRBV3-1 (or the pseudogene TRBV3-2) with TRBJ2-2; 9 bases align to TRBD2. Looked up from germline, CDR1 is LGHDT and CDR2 is YNNKEL (reference sequence). This CDR3 contains 17 residues. V shed 4 bases, J shed 2 bases, and the junction held 8 bases outside the gene matches. The CDR3: CASSLFPSGANTGELFF. In nucleotides, the CDR3 is TGTGCCAGCAGCCTTTTTCCTAGCGGGGCTAACACCGGGGAGCTGTTTTTT.

The gene calls are TRBV5-1 and TRBJ2-3; 7 bases are a match to TRBD2. This CDR3 is built from 15 residues. V gave up 1 base and J gave up 5 bases; unmatched junction bases: 7. CDR1 and CDR2 (germline): SGHRS, YFSETQ. The CDR3 DNA sequence: TGCGCCAGCAGCTTGAACGCGGGAGCGGGAGATACGCAGTATTTT. Translation: CASSLNAGAGDTQYF.